A selection of T cell receptor beta chains follows, all from one sample in a study of blood T cell repertoires in COVID-19. Profiled with immunoSEQ multiplex PCR; TCRdb holds only in-frame clones, not every one. Among over 250,000 clones, 85% were seen once, and the ten largest hold 13%. Input material: peripheral blood. These receptors came from a human donor in a cohort sampled during active COVID-19. CDR3s leave out the opening cysteine and the closing phenylalanine or tryptophan.

>TRBV15|14
ATSRDEGVYNQPQH
>TRBV15|11
ATSRDAGHGYT
>TRBV28|13
ASSLGGYSNQPQH
>TRBV27|11
ASSRSTADTQY
>TRBV9|14
ASSPTRGRMNTEAF
>TRBV5-1|12
ASSLERMNTEAF
>TRBV7-2|13
ASSLAWTGDYGYT
>TRBV13|15
ASSLRARGLYQETQY
>TRBV15|11
ATSRVLQETQY
>TRBV3-1/TRBV3-2|15
ASSRFLAGESTDTQY
>TRBV18|14
ASSATSGGLQGPQH
>TRBV7-2|13
ASSLAGTSKETQY
>TRBV11-2|13
ASSRLAGVLYEQY
>TRBV7-9|13
ASSLALGRNTEAF